This T cell receptor (beta chain) was identified during a study of CD8 T cells in ankylosing spondylitis. Each CDR3 protein gets one entry after TCRdb re-called the 5' RACE reads with MiXCR. Of approximately 260,000 distinct CDR3 sequences listed, roughly 8.6% are singletons. Points from the study as a whole: A TCR beta motif of roughly 8 highly homologous variants seemed to mark ankylosing spondylitis blood.

Notes on this clonotype: Its cognate antigen is unknown.

Germline V gene lookup returns CDR1 SEHNR and CDR2 FQNEAQ (reference sequence). Trimming took off 3 bases at V and 3 bases at J, with 9 bases between the two ends. The CDR3 runs to 13 residues. The source is a male donor with ankylosing spondylitis or in good health (not recorded which). Source material: blood, either unsorted or a sorted T cell fraction (not recorded which). This chain joins TRBV7-9 and TRBJ2-7; either TRBD1 or TRBD2 may supply D (5 bases each). The CDR3 here is CASSLGEGYEQYF. CDR3 nucleotides: TGTGCCAGCAGCTTGGGGGAAGGCTACGAGCAGTACTTC.